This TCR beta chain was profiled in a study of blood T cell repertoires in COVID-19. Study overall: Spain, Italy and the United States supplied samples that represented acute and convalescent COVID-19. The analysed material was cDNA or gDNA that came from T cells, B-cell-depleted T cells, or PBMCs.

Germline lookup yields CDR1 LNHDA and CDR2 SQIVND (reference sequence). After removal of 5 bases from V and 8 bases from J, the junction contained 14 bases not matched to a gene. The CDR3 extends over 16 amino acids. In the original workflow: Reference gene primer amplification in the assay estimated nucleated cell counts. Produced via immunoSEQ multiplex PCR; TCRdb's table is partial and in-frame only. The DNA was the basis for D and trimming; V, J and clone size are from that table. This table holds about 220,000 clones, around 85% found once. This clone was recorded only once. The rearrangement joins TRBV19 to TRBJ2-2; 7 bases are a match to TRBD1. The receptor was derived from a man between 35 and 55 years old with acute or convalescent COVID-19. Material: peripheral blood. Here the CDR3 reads CASSPRLHDRAGELFF. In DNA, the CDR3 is TGTGCCAGTAGTCCGCGACTCCACGACAGGGCTGGGGAGCTGTTTTTT.